This is a list of T cell receptor beta chains from one sample in a study of beta chain features in type 1 diabetes. Produced via immunoSEQ multiplex PCR; TCRdb's table is partial and in-frame only. The sample has some 360,000 clones; around 10% are singletons. Sequenced: central memory CD4+ T cells from blood. Source of these receptors: a man younger than 45 with type 1 diabetes. Each CDR3 is given with its conserved first and last residue. D genes are given only for firm matches. Some rows have no size entry. The others give once, few or many, or a class for an expanded clone.

J gene	V gene	D gene	clone size	CDR3 protein
TRBJ2-5	TRBV7-9	TRBD1	.	CASSFNRGGQETQYF
TRBJ2-5	TRBV7-2	.	few	CASSLAGITGRETQYF
TRBJ2-3	TRBV11-2	TRBD1	few	CASRLPGTGDRTDTQYF
TRBJ2-3	TRBV4-3	.	.	CASSRLVAGSTDTQYF
TRBJ2-1	TRBV18	TRBD2	.	CASSPLPGTSHYEQFF
TRBJ2-7	TRBV7-2	.	few	CASSPQATSSYEQYF
TRBJ1-5	TRBV4-1	.	.	CASSQEASYSNQPQHF
TRBJ1-2	TRBV19	TRBD1	.	CASGDRIF
TRBJ2-7	TRBV6-6	.	few	CASSYTGTSYEQYF
TRBJ2-7	TRBV7-2	.	many	CASSLIGTGVEQYF
TRBJ2-2	TRBV7-2	.	few	CASSLILATGELFF
TRBJ2-7	TRBV7-2	TRBD2	few	CASSLGAGTSGKYEQYF
TRBJ1-1	TRBV7-8	TRBD1	.	CASSAGQGSGNTEAFF
TRBJ1-2	TRBV5-1	.	.	CASSYGSSENGYTF
TRBJ2-1	TRBV7-2	TRBD1	few	CASSLDAGTGSEQFF
TRBJ2-3	TRBV30	.	few	CARVTSTDTQYF
TRBJ2-1	TRBV6-1	.	many	CAIKRVQYNEQFF
TRBJ2-1	TRBV9	.	.	CASSQGGEPNNEQFF
TRBJ2-3	TRBV7-2	TRBD2	.	CASSLGTSGMWNTDTQYF
TRBJ1-2	TRBV10-3	.	.	CASAEQGWYGYTF
TRBJ1-1	TRBV7-2	.	.	CASSLPGGYTEAFF
TRBJ1-2	TRBV7-9	.	few	CASSLGLANYGYTF
TRBJ2-1	TRBV10-3	TRBD2	few	CASSRRESNNEQFF
TRBJ2-5	TRBV5-5	.	many	CAASREYQETQYF
TRBJ1-2	TRBV30	.	few	CAWSVFLGPRTF
TRBJ2-1	TRBV28	.	many	CARGEERAPENEQFF
TRBJ2-7	TRBV9	.	.	CASSVGVSRGMYEQYF
TRBJ1-1	TRBV19	.	few	CASTPLGTAIAEAFF
TRBJ2-3	TRBV19	TRBD2	many	CASRTSGSGDTQYF
TRBJ1-6	TRBV18	TRBD1	.	CASSQGQHNSPLHF
TRBJ2-7	TRBV4-1	TRBD2	few	CASSQVWTSGRSYEQYF
TRBJ2-5	TRBV20-1	TRBD1	few	CSAYRGETQYF
TRBJ2-3	TRBV28	TRBD2	few	CASRSGMDTQYF
TRBJ2-2	TRBV11-2	.	few	CASSFRASTGELFF
TRBJ2-4	TRBV5-4	.	.	CASSLVEAKNIQYF
TRBJ2-2	TRBV5-6	.	.	CASSLEQAGELFF
TRBJ2-6	TRBV2	.	.	CASKTVYPGANVLTF
TRBJ2-3	TRBV5-1	.	few	CASSLAGSRSTDTQYF
TRBJ2-1	TRBV2	.	few	CASIPRAGAYNEQFF
TRBJ2-7	TRBV28	TRBD1	.	CASSLQTGGEQYF
TRBJ2-3	TRBV1	.	few	CTSSETGTSGSADTQYF